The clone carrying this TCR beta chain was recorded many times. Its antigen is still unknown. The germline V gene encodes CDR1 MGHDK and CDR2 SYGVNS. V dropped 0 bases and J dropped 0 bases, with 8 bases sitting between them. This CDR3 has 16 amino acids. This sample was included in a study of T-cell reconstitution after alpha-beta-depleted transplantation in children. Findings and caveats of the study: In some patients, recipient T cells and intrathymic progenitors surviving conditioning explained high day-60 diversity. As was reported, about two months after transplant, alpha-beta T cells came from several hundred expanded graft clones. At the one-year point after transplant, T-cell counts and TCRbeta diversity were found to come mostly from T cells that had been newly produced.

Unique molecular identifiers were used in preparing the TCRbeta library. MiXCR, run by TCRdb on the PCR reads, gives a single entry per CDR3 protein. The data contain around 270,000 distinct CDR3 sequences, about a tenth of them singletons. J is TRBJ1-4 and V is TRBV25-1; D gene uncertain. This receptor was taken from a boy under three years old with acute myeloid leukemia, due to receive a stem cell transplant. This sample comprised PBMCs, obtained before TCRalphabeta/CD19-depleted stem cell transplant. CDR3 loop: CASSEYPGTTNEKLFF. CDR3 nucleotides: TGTGCCAGCAGTGAATACCCCGGGACAACTAATGAAAAACTGTTTTTT.